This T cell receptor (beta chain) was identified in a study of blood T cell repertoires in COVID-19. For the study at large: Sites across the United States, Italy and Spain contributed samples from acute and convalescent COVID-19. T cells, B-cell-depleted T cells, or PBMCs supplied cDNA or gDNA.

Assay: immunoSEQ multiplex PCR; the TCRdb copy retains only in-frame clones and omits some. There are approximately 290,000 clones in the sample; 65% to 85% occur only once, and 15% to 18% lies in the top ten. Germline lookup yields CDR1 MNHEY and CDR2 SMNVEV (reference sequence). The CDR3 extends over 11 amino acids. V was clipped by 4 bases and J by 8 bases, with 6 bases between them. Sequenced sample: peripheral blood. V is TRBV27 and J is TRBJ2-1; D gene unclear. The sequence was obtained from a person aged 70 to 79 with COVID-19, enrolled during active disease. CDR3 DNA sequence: TGTGCCAGCAGTTCAAACTATGAGCAGTTCTTC. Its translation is CASSSNYEQFF.